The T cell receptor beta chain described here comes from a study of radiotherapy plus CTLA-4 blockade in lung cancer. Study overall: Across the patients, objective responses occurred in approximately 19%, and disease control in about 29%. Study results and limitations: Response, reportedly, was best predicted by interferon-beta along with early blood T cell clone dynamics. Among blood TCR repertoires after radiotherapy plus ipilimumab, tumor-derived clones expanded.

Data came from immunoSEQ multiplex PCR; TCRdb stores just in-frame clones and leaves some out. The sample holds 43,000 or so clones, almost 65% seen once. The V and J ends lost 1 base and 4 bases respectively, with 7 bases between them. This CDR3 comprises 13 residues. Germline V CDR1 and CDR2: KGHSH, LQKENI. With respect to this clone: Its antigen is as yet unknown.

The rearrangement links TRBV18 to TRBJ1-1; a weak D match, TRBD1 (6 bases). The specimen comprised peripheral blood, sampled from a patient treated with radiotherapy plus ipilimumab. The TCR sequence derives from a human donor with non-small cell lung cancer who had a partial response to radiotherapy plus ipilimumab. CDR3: CASSPQQGTEAFF. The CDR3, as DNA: TGTGCCAGCTCACCACAACAGGGCACTGAAGCTTTCTTT. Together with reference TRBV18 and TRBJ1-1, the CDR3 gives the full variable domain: NAGVMQNPRHLVRRRGQEARLRCSPMKGHSHVYWYRQLPEEGLKFMVYLQKENIIDESGMPKERFSAEFPKEGPSILRIQQVVRGDSAAYFCASSPQQGTEAFFGQGTRLTVV.